One sample yielded the 17 T cell receptor beta chains listed below, sequenced in a study of blood T cell repertoires in COVID-19. The method was immunoSEQ multiplex PCR; TCRdb's version includes in-frame clones alone and lacks a portion of them. The sample comprises about 69,000 clones, just under 80% of which are singletons, and 40% to 50% rests with the top ten. Sequenced input: peripheral blood. These receptors all stem from a human donor in a cohort sampled during active COVID-19.

The chain is built from TRBV5-8 and TRBJ1-5; the D gene is possibly TRBD1 (5 bases). Trimming pared 4 bases from V and 6 bases from J, leaving 14 bases between. Germline V gene lookup returns CDR1 SGHTS and CDR2 YDEGEE. This CDR3 comprises 14 residues. CDR3 in DNA: TGTGCCAGCAGCCTGTTCAGGGTCGCTCAGCCCCAGCATTTT. This translates into CASSLFRVAQPQHF.

Regarding this clone: One end of the junction is discordant with germline, which a read error may explain. This chain uses TRBV7-6 with TRBJ2-3; TRBD2 is a possible D gene (6 bases). CDR1 is SGHVS and CDR2 is FNYEAQ in the germline V gene. CDR3 length equals 15 residues. The CDR3 is CASSLIGGRTDTQYF. CDR3 nucleotide sequence: TGTGCCAGCAGCTTGATCGGGGGACGCACGGATACGCAGTATTTT.

The chain links TRBV28 to TRBJ2-7, with 11 nucleotides matching TRBD1. Germline V CDR1 and CDR2: MDHEN, SYDVKM. The CDR3 has 15 amino acids. Losses at the gene ends were 5 bases for V and 2 bases for J; bases not matched to a gene: 5. CDR3 in amino acids: CASSPAGQGAYEQYF. For the CDR3, the DNA is TGTGCCAGCAGTCCGGCGGGACAGGGGGCCTACGAGCAGTACTTC.

V gene TRBV30 combines with J gene TRBJ2-3, with 10 bases aligning to TRBD2. Germline V lookup: CDR1 GTSNPN, CDR2 SVGIG (reference sequence). With 5 bases clipped from V and 3 bases from J, the junction kept 5 bases outside the gene matches. The CDR3 covers 14 residues. The CDR3 is CAWDSGGRTDTQYF. The CDR3 region has the DNA TGTGCCTGGGATAGCGGGGGGCGAACAGATACGCAGTATTTT.

This clone was observed a handful of times. The chain uses TRBV11-3 and TRBJ2-1; 8 bases line up with TRBD2. Germline assignment: CDR1 SGHNT and CDR2 YENEEA. The CDR3 consists of 15 residues. V shed 0 bases, J shed 2 bases, and the junction held 0 bases outside the gene matches. In DNA, the CDR3 is TGTGCCAGCAGCTTAGACGGGAGGGCCTACAATGAGCAGTTCTTC. Its translation is CASSLDGRAYNEQFF.

The J gene is TRBJ2-1, the V gene TRBV20-1; D gene ambiguous. Germline V gene data show CDR1 as DFQATT and CDR2 as SNEGSKA (reference sequence). This CDR3 has 11 residues. CDR3: CSIGSYNEQFF. CDR3 sequence (DNA): TGCTCTATTGGCTCCTACAATGAGCAGTTCTTC.

This clone has only a few counts. The rearrangement joins TRBV5-4 to TRBJ2-5, with TRBD1 as a possible D gene (8 bases). Germline lookup yields CDR1 SGHNT and CDR2 YYREEE (reference sequence). Trimming stripped 4 bases from V and 7 bases from J, with 14 bases between. This CDR3 spans 13 amino acids. For the CDR3, the DNA is TGTGCCAGCAGCGTCACAGGGGGGGGGACCCAGTACTTC. Encoded protein: CASSVTGGGTQYF.

This clone appeared a few times. The CDR3 spells CASSAGLSLGELFF. DNA for the CDR3: TGTGCCAGCAGTGCAGGACTGTCACTCGGGGAGCTGTTTTTT. The gene calls are TRBV7-9 and TRBJ2-2, with TRBD2 as a possible D gene (5 bases). The CDR3 runs 14 residues. V gave up 6 bases and J gave up 7 bases, with 15 bases separating them. Looked up from germline, CDR1 is SEHNR and CDR2 is FQNEAQ (reference sequence).

The CDR3 DNA reads as TGTGCCAGCATCCCAGGGGGGATTAACTATGGCTACACCTTC. Its translation is CASIPGGINYGYTF. The chain has TRBV6-5 and TRBJ1-2, with 7 bases fitting TRBD1. The CDR3 spans 14 residues. Germline-derived CDR1 and CDR2 are MNHEY and SVGAGI. V lost 7 bases to trimming and J lost 1 base; unmatched junction nucleotides: 6.

The genes are TRBV6-5 and TRBJ2-2; tentative D call: TRBD1 (5 bases). V lost 5 bases and J 7 bases, leaving 11 bases between the germline ends. In germline, CDR1 is MNHEY, CDR2 SVGAGI. CDR3 length: 13 amino acids. The DNA for the CDR3 is TGTGCCAGCAGTCAGGGCACTGGCGGGGAGCTGTTTTTT. Amino acids: CASSQGTGGELFF.

The CDR3 DNA sequence: TGTGCCAGCAGGTCCACACTGGCAGGGGCCCAGCATTTT. This translates into CASRSTLAGAQHF. The gene calls are TRBV6-6 and TRBJ1-5, with a weak D call TRBD1 (6 bases). The germline V gene has CDR1 MNHNY and CDR2 SVGAGI (reference sequence). This CDR3 region has 13 residues. The V gene lost 6 bases and the J gene lost 11 bases, with 17 bases spanning the gap.

This chain joins TRBV5-6 and TRBJ1-1, with D unclear. This CDR3 has 13 residues. With 0 bases removed from V and 3 bases from J, the gap between germline ends came to 6 bases. The germline V gene has CDR1 SGHDT and CDR2 YYEEEE. The CDR3 DNA is TGTGCCAGCAGCTTGGTCGAGGACACTGAAGCTTTCTTT. Its protein is CASSLVEDTEAFF. The complete variable domain, with remaining parts taken from reference TRBV5-6 and TRBJ1-1, reads DAGVTQSPTHLIKTRGQQVTLRCSPKSGHDTVSWYQQALGQGPQFIFQYYEEEERQRGNFPDRFSGHQFPNYSSELNVNALLLGDSALYLCASSLVEDTEAFFGQGTRLTVV.

The rearrangement uses TRBV6-1 and TRBJ2-3; 8 bases line up with TRBD2. The trim removed 2 bases at V and 3 bases at J, leaving 10 bases unmatched. The CDR3 extends over 17 amino acids. Germline loops: CDR1 MNHNS, CDR2 SASEGT. The CDR3 region has the DNA TGTGCCAGCAGTGAATACGGGGGGGGCACGGGGACAGATACGCAGTATTTT. Its protein is CASSEYGGGTGTDTQYF.

The chain recombines TRBV19 with TRBJ2-7, with TRBD1 matching 7 bases. V lost 5 bases and J lost 0; bases outside the gene matches: 7. The CDR3 loop spans 15 amino acids. Per germline, CDR1 LNHDA and CDR2 SQIVND (reference sequence). CDR3 residues: CASSHRDSGSYEQYF. As DNA, the CDR3 is TGTGCCAGTAGTCACCGGGACAGTGGCTCCTACGAGCAGTACTTC.

The gene calls are TRBV28 and TRBJ2-3, with 7 positions matching TRBD2. J gave up 0 bases and V 5 bases, and 8 bases lay outside the gene matches. Germline loops: CDR1 MDHEN, CDR2 SYDVKM. This CDR3 contains 16 residues. DNA for the CDR3: TGTGCCAGCAGTAATCTAGCGGATTTTAGCACAGATACGCAGTATTTT. Amino acid sequence: CASSNLADFSTDTQYF.

The rearrangement uses TRBV19 and TRBJ2-3; D is possibly TRBD1 (5 bases). Trimming left V 4 bases short and J 4 bases short, with 9 bases between. The CDR3 has 13 residues. Germline V lookup: CDR1 LNHDA, CDR2 SQIVND (reference sequence). CDR3 nucleotide sequence: TGTGCCAGTAGTACAGGGTTTCCAGATACGCAGTATTTT. Its protein is CASSTGFPDTQYF.

This chain links TRBV10-2 with TRBJ1-5; 10 bases are a match to TRBD1. J lost 2 bases, V lost 7 bases, and 8 bases had no gene match. The length of the CDR3 is 16 residues. CDR1 WSHSY and CDR2 SAAADI come from the germline V gene. CDR3 sequence reads: CASTPGQGMGNQPQHF. The DNA of the CDR3 is TGCGCCAGCACTCCGGGACAGGGGATGGGCAATCAGCCCCAGCATTTT.